This T cell receptor beta chain was documented in a study of blood T cells in healthy people across ages. A second PCR of roughly 7 to 11 cycles used a sample-barcoded 5' primer and a J-beta primer mix. TCRdb re-called the 5' RACE reads through MiXCR, storing one row per CDR3 protein. The sample has 1.5 million to 2 million distinct CDR3 sequences; 30% to 40% are singletons. This CDR3 has 13 residues. Trimming removed 5 bases from V and 7 bases from J, with 11 bases in between. From germline, CDR1 is SEHNR and CDR2 FQNEAQ (reference sequence). This clonotype appeared a few times. The sample comprised blood. The chain carries TRBV7-9 and TRBJ2-2, with D unclear. The sequence derives from a woman younger than 45 in good health. CDR3 DNA sequence: TGTGCCAGCAGCATCTCCGATGGCGGGGAGCTGTTTTTT. Encoded protein: CASSISDGGELFF. Based on the CDR3 plus reference TRBV7-9 and TRBJ2-2, the full variable domain is DTGVSQNPRHKITKRGQNVTFRCDPISEHNRLYWYRQTLGQGPEFLTYFQNEAQLEKSRLLSDRFSAERPKGSFSTLEIQRTEQGDSAMYLCASSISDGGELFFGEGSRLTVL.